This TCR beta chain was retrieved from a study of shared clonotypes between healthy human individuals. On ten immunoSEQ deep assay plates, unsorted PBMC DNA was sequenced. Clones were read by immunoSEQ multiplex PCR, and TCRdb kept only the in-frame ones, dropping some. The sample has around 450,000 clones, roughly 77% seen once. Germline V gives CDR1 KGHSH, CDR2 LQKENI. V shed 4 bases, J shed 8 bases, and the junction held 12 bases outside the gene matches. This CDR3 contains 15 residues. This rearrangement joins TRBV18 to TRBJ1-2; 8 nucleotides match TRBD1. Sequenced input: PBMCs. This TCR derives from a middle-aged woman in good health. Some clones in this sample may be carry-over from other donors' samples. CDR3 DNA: TGTGCCAGCTCACAAACTTCAGGGGGCAAAGAGGGCTACACCTTC. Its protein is CASSQTSGGKEGYTF.